The 20 T cell receptor beta chains presented below share a single source sample, sequenced in a study of early T cells in non-severe SARS-CoV-2 infection. TCRdb redid the calling of the 5' RACE reads with MiXCR, one entry per CDR3 protein. The table lists about 28,000 distinct CDR3 sequences, about 5.8% of them singletons, with roughly a quarter in the top ten. Sequences were obtained from whole blood. All receptors come from an adult who was a healthcare worker with PCR-confirmed SARS-CoV-2 infection or an uninfected control (not recorded which).

This clonotype came up a few times. The chain employs TRBV6-2 or TRBV6-3 and TRBJ1-3; TRBD1 might be the D (5 bases). The CDR3 totals 15 residues. V was pared by 8 bases and J by 0 bases, with 14 bases between. CDR1 and CDR2 (germline): MNHEY, SVGEGT. The CDR3 is CASADRLTSGNTIYF. DNA of the CDR3: TGTGCCAGCGCTGACAGACTCACCTCTGGAAACACCATATATTTT.

This clonotype was observed many times. The chain couples TRBV6-5 to TRBJ2-5, with 8 bases matching TRBD1. The CDR3 length is 16 residues. V lost 3 bases, J lost 4 bases, and 10 bases stayed unmatched. Germline V gene data show CDR1 as MNHEY and CDR2 as SVGAGI. This CDR3 is CASSYLPPRGRETQYF. The DNA of the CDR3 is TGTGCCAGCAGTTATCTCCCACCCAGGGGGCGAGAGACCCAGTACTTC.

CDR3 sequence: CASSLVLGGRGSYNEQFF. CDR3 in DNA: TGTGCCAGCAGCTTAGTATTAGGGGGGAGGGGCTCCTACAATGAGCAGTTCTTC. The chain links TRBV7-8 to TRBJ2-1, with D maybe TRBD2 (7 bases). The V end lost 1 base, the J end lost 0 bases, and 16 bases lay between the germline ends. The germline CDR1 and CDR2 sequences are SGHVS and FQNEAQ. CDR3 length: 18 amino acids.

This clonotype was counted only a few times. CDR3 nucleotide sequence: TGTGCCAGCAGTTTCCACAATTCCTACAATGAGCAGTTCTTC. Amino acid sequence: CASSFHNSYNEQFF. The chain has TRBV12-3 or TRBV12-4 and TRBJ2-1; D call uncertain. V lost 3 bases to trimming and J lost 1 base, with 7 bases between them. The CDR3 contains 14 residues.

This clonotype was counted many times. The V gene is TRBV5-5, the J gene TRBJ2-7; 9 bases agree with TRBD2. Germline values: CDR1 SGHKS, CDR2 YYEKEE (reference sequence). There are 15 residues in the CDR3. The V gene end was trimmed by 0 bases and the J gene end by 2 bases; junction bases not matched to a gene: 3. The CDR3 region is CASSLVAGGPYEQYF. CDR3 DNA sequence: TGTGCCAGCAGCTTGGTGGCGGGAGGGCCCTACGAGCAGTACTTC.

This clonotype was detected many times. The chain carries TRBV6-6 and TRBJ2-7; no clear D. CDR1 is MNHNY, CDR2 SVGAGI, per germline (reference sequence). CDR3 length equals 12 residues. Trimming took 2 bases from V and 3 from J, leaving 5 bases between them. The CDR3, as DNA: TGTGCCAGCAGTTACCAGTACTACGAGCAGTACTTC. Translating gives CASSYQYYEQYF.

The V call is TRBV12-3 or TRBV12-4, the J call TRBJ2-7; D gene ambiguous. The ends were cut back, 1 base at V and 4 bases at J, with 11 bases in the middle. The CDR3 has 14 amino acids. The CDR3 loop is CASSLGAGIYEQYF. CDR3 nucleotide sequence: TGTGCCAGCAGTTTAGGGGCAGGAATTTACGAGCAGTACTTC.

This clonotype was seen a handful of times. The chain employs TRBV5-4 and TRBJ1-1; 7 nucleotides line up with TRBD1. V was pared by 5 bases and J by 1 base, with 2 bases of the junction left unmatched. The CDR3 sequence is 13 residues long. Germline V gene lookup returns CDR1 SGHNT and CDR2 YYREEE (reference sequence). The CDR3 DNA reads as TGTGCCAGCAGTTGGGACAGGAACACTGAAGCTTTCTTT. Residues: CASSWDRNTEAFF.

This clonotype appeared many times. This rearrangement joins TRBV30 to TRBJ1-1; D unclear. V was trimmed by 2 bases and J by 6 bases, leaving 10 bases between them. This CDR3 comprises 12 residues. Germline CDR1 and CDR2: GTSNPN and SVGIG (reference sequence). CDR3 sequence reads: CAWSSGLAEAFF. As DNA, the CDR3 is TGTGCCTGGAGTTCTGGTCTGGCTGAAGCTTTCTTT. The entire variable domain, with the rest obtained from reference TRBV30 and TRBJ1-1, is as follows: SQTIHQWPATLVQPVGSPLSLECTVEGTSNPNLYWYRQAAGRGLQLLFYSVGIGQISSEVPQNLSASRPQDRQFILSSKKLLLSDSGFYLCAWSSGLAEAFFGQGTRLTVV.

A few counts support this clonotype. The V and J genes are TRBV20-1 and TRBJ2-7; possibly TRBD1 for D (6 bases). With 0 bases removed from V and 4 bases from J, the gap between germline ends came to 10 bases. Looked up from germline, CDR1 is DFQATT and CDR2 is SNEGSKA (reference sequence). This CDR3 has 13 amino acids. The CDR3 region has the DNA TGCAGTGCTAGAGATGGGACACAATACGAGCAGTACTTC. It encodes CSARDGTQYEQYF.

The table lists this clonotype with many counts. V is TRBV4-3 and J is TRBJ1-2; the match to TRBD1 covers 7 bases. Per germline, CDR1 LGHNA and CDR2 YSLEER. The CDR3 sequence is 13 residues long. V shed 3 bases, J shed 8 bases, and the junction held 6 bases outside the gene matches. The CDR3 DNA reads as TGCGCCAGCAGCCAGGGACAGTTCGGAGGCTACACCTTC. Its translation is CASSQGQFGGYTF.

This clonotype showed up many times. The rearrangement uses TRBV30 and TRBJ1-1, with D unclear. Deletions cut 2 bases from V and 2 bases from J, with 9 bases between. There are 13 residues in the CDR3. Germline V gene data show CDR1 as GTSNPN and CDR2 as SVGIG (reference sequence). The CDR3 is CAWSTGRNTEAFF. CDR3 in DNA: TGTGCCTGGAGTACGGGGAGAAACACTGAAGCTTTCTTT.

This clonotype has ten or more counts. The V call is TRBV6-6, the J call TRBJ1-4, with D hard to call. In germline, CDR1 is MNHNY, CDR2 SVGAGI (reference sequence). With 2 bases removed from V and 7 bases from J, the gap between germline ends came to 8 bases. This CDR3 spans 13 amino acids. CDR3 DNA: TGTGCCAGCAGTTACACCCGTGGTGAAAAACTGTTTTTT. Protein: CASSYTRGEKLFF.

This rearrangement joins TRBV5-1 to TRBJ2-7; D could derive from TRBD1 or TRBD2 (5 bases each). The V gene's germline CDR1 is SGHRS and CDR2 YFSETQ. V gave up 0 bases and J gave up 2 bases, with 12 bases separating them. The CDR3 is made up of 15 amino acids. The CDR3 DNA sequence: TGCGCCAGCAGCTTGGCCGGGGCAGGAGCCTACGAGCAGTACTTC. It translates to CASSLAGAGAYEQYF.

This clonotype was detected ten times or more. This chain uses TRBV7-3 with TRBJ1-1; D remains unclear. This CDR3 contains 13 residues. V was shortened by 3 bases and J by 1 base, with 6 bases between the two germline ends. Germline V gives CDR1 SGHTA, CDR2 FQGTGA. This CDR3 reads CASSFRQNTEAFF. The CDR3 DNA sequence: TGTGCCAGCAGCTTCCGACAGAACACTGAAGCTTTCTTT.

This clonotype was seen ten or more times. V and J are TRBV10-3 and TRBJ2-7; the D gene is possibly TRBD1 (5 bases). Germline V gene lookup returns CDR1 ENHRY and CDR2 SYGVKD. V lost 6 bases, J lost 2 bases, and 8 bases lay in between. CDR3 length equals 12 residues. CDR3 in DNA: TGTGCCATCAGACAGGCCGCCTACGAGCAGTACTTC. It codes for CAIRQAAYEQYF.

This clonotype was counted at least ten times. The rearrangement joins TRBV10-3 to TRBJ2-1; D is tentatively TRBD1 or TRBD2 (5 bases each). The CDR3 totals 14 residues. Germline assignment: CDR1 ENHRY and CDR2 SYGVKD. V was shortened by 3 bases and J by 12 bases, with 18 bases between the two germline ends. The CDR3 reads CAISDWDAAEMQFF. For the CDR3, the DNA is TGTGCCATCAGTGATTGGGACGCCGCCGAGATGCAGTTCTTC.

V gene TRBV5-6 combines with J gene TRBJ2-1; 11 bases line up with TRBD2. V trimming: 2 bases; J trimming: 4 bases; junction bases outside the gene matches: 2. This CDR3 contains 15 residues. Germline CDR1 reads SGHDT; CDR2 reads YYEEEE. The CDR3 DNA sequence: TGTGCCAGCAGCTTTAGCGGGAGGGATTACAATGAGCAGTTCTTC. As protein: CASSFSGRDYNEQFF.

This clonotype has at least ten counts. This sequence joins TRBV19 and TRBJ1-5; 7 bases are a match to TRBD1. The CDR3 totals 18 residues. Germline V CDR1 and CDR2: LNHDA, SQIVND (reference sequence). The J segment lost 0 bases and the V segment lost 4 bases, leaving 12 bases of the junction unmatched. The CDR3 DNA reads TGTGCCAGTAGTAGCCTCGACAGGGCGCTCGATAGCAATCAGCCCCAGCATTTT. Amino acid sequence: CASSSLDRALDSNQPQHF.

This clonotype has at least ten counts. The chain is built from TRBV20-1 and TRBJ1-2; 9 bases are shared with TRBD1. Per the germline V gene, CDR1 is DFQATT and CDR2 is SNEGSKA (reference sequence). The trim removed 3 bases at V and 2 bases at J, leaving 1 base unmatched. This CDR3 is built from 13 residues. The CDR3 sequence is CSARGQGNYGYTF. The DNA for the CDR3 is TGCAGTGCTAGGGGACAGGGAAACTATGGCTACACCTTC.